This TCR beta chain was retrieved from a study of blood T cell repertoires in COVID-19. This clone was observed a handful of times. The authors' processing: The authors estimated nucleated cell counts from reference gene primer amplification. TCRdb's table, derived via immunoSEQ multiplex PCR, lists solely in-frame clones and lacks some. The DNA gave D and trimming, while V, J and clone size come from that table. The top ten clones hold 8% to 10% of a sample with 150,000 to 200,000 clones, 70% to 90% of them seen once. This clonotype was sampled from a man in his 60s with acute or convalescent COVID-19. The sample consisted of peripheral blood.

CDR3 sequence (DNA): TGTGCCATCAGTGACGCTAGCGGGAGGATATACAATGAGCAGTTCTTC. Translation: CAISDASGRIYNEQFF. This sequence joins TRBV10-3 and TRBJ2-1, with TRBD2 matching over 11 bases. The trim removed 3 bases at V and 4 bases at J, leaving 5 bases unmatched. Germline loops: CDR1 ENHRY, CDR2 SYGVKD. This CDR3 spans 16 amino acids.